Listed below are T cell receptor beta chains from one sample, sequenced in a study of cytomegalovirus exposure and HLA in healthy donors. Libraries were prepared by immunoSEQ multiplex PCR; TCRdb keeps only in-frame clonotypes and omits some of them. The repertoire holds over 150,000 clones, approximately 82% seen once, with more than 4% in the top ten. Source material: PBMCs. The receptor set was obtained from a male donor in good health and CMV-seronegative. The CDR3 runs from the conserved cysteine through the conserved F or W. Fields, in order: CDR3 length, clone size, D gene, V gene, J gene, CDR3 protein, CDR3 DNA. The D gene is left open where the match is weak. The size field is filled for only some rows; it gives once, few, many or a size class.

len: 11
abundance: few
d_gene: NA
v_gene: TRBV7-9
j_gene: TRBJ2-7
CDR3aa: CSSSLFSEQYF
CDR3nt: TGTTCCAGCAGCTTATTTTCGGAGCAGTACTTC

len: 12
abundance: NA
d_gene: NA
v_gene: TRBV4-1
j_gene: TRBJ2-3
CDR3aa: CASSQVGGTQYF
CDR3nt: TGCGCCAGCAGCCAAGTAGGAGGTACGCAGTATTTT

len: 13
abundance: NA
d_gene: TRBD1
v_gene: TRBV6-6
j_gene: TRBJ1-2
CDR3aa: CASSLDRGYGYTF
CDR3nt: TGTGCCAGCAGCCTGGACAGGGGTTATGGCTACACCTTC

len: 13
abundance: NA
d_gene: NA
v_gene: TRBV9
j_gene: TRBJ1-5
CDR3aa: CASSVGFNQPQHF
CDR3nt: TGTGCCAGCAGCGTCGGTTTCAATCAGCCCCAGCATTTT

len: 15
abundance: NA
d_gene: NA
v_gene: TRBV5-1
j_gene: TRBJ2-1
CDR3aa: CASSPSGGPGNEQFF
CDR3nt: TGCGCCAGCAGCCCGAGCGGAGGGCCGGGCAATGAGCAGTTCTTC

len: 16
abundance: NA
d_gene: TRBD2
v_gene: TRBV27
j_gene: TRBJ2-2
CDR3aa: CASSSGLAANTGELFF
CDR3nt: TGTGCCAGCAGTTCTGGACTAGCCGCGAACACCGGGGAGCTGTTTTTT

len: 12
abundance: NA
d_gene: TRBD1
v_gene: TRBV6-6
j_gene: TRBJ2-1
CDR3aa: CASSSGQSGTFF
CDR3nt: TGTGCCAGCAGCTCGGGACAGTCCGGGACCTTCTTC

len: 14
abundance: NA
d_gene: TRBD2
v_gene: TRBV27
j_gene: TRBJ2-7
CDR3aa: CASSPSGRLDEQYF
CDR3nt: TGTGCCAGCAGTCCTAGCGGGAGACTCGACGAGCAGTACTTC

len: 16
abundance: NA
d_gene: TRBD1
v_gene: TRBV5-1
j_gene: TRBJ2-2
CDR3aa: CASSPGTGLNTGELFF
CDR3nt: TGCGCCAGCAGCCCAGGGACAGGGCTTAACACCGGGGAGCTGTTTTTT

len: 17
abundance: NA
d_gene: TRBD1
v_gene: TRBV5-1
j_gene: TRBJ1-1
CDR3aa: CASSALAGGAGDTEAFF
CDR3nt: TGCGCCAGCAGCGCATTAGCAGGGGGCGCCGGGGACACTGAAGCTTTCTTT

len: 14
abundance: NA
d_gene: TRBD1
v_gene: TRBV5-8
j_gene: TRBJ1-6
CDR3aa: CASSEGQGSSPLHF
CDR3nt: TGTGCCAGCAGCGAGGGACAGGGAAGCTCACCCCTCCACTTT

len: 15
abundance: NA
d_gene: NA
v_gene: TRBV7-2
j_gene: TRBJ2-7
CDR3aa: CASSFPAGTSYEQYF
CDR3nt: TGTGCCAGCAGCTTTCCTGCGGGAACTTCCTACGAGCAGTACTTC

len: 14
abundance: NA
d_gene: TRBD2
v_gene: TRBV29-1
j_gene: TRBJ2-2
CDR3aa: CSVEGGGLTGELFF
CDR3nt: TGCAGCGTTGAGGGGGGGGGACTCACCGGGGAGCTGTTTTTT

len: 13
abundance: NA
d_gene: NA
v_gene: TRBV29-1
j_gene: TRBJ2-5
CDR3aa: CSVPGGSQETQYF
CDR3nt: TGCAGCGTTCCTGGGGGGTCCCAAGAGACCCAGTACTTC

len: 13
abundance: NA
d_gene: NA
v_gene: TRBV7-2
j_gene: TRBJ1-5
CDR3aa: CASSLLANQPQHF
CDR3nt: TGTGCCAGCAGCTTACTGGCTAATCAGCCCCAGCATTTT

len: 15
abundance: NA
d_gene: NA
v_gene: TRBV5-4
j_gene: TRBJ2-5
CDR3aa: CASSLEGTYEETQYF
CDR3nt: TGTGCCAGCAGCTTGGAAGGGACATACGAAGAGACCCAGTACTTC

len: 15
abundance: NA
d_gene: TRBD1
v_gene: TRBV2
j_gene: TRBJ2-7
CDR3aa: CASSEWGTATYEQYF
CDR3nt: TGTGCCAGCAGTGAGTGGGGGACAGCAACCTACGAGCAGTACTTC

len: 15
abundance: NA
d_gene: NA
v_gene: TRBV6-5
j_gene: TRBJ2-5
CDR3aa: CASSYSDRSAETQYF
CDR3nt: TGTGCCAGCAGTTACTCTGATAGAAGTGCGGAGACCCAGTACTTC